One sample yielded the 12 T cell receptor beta chains listed below, sequenced in a study of a mutant IDH1 vaccine in newly diagnosed glioma. Using immunoSEQ multiplex PCR, the repertoire was profiled, and TCRdb retains in-frame clones only, with some absent. The profile shows around 56,000 clones, around 82% of them singletons. These receptors are not linked to any known antigen. Sample time point: week 5, during vaccination. Doses consisted of 300 ug of mutant IDH1 20-mer peptide each, paired with topical imiquimod. The sample here was PBMCs, taken from a glioma patient whose treatment included an IDH1 peptide vaccine. These receptors originate from a woman between 18 and 29 years old with glioma. Some clones in this sample may be carry-over from other donors' samples.

The rearrangement uses TRBV18 and TRBJ2-3; D assignment may be TRBD1 or TRBD2 (5 bases each). V was cut by 2 bases and J by 7 bases, with 10 bases left in between. CDR3 length: 13 residues. Germline values: CDR1 KGHSH, CDR2 LQKENI. The CDR3: CASSPWGSNTQYF. In DNA, the CDR3 is TGTGCCAGCTCACCATGGGGGAGCAATACGCAGTATTTT.

The chain joins TRBV4-3 to TRBJ1-2; the match to TRBD1 covers 9 bases. The ends lost 3 bases at V and 2 bases at J; junction bases unmatched: 1. The CDR3 is 14 amino acids. Germline V lookup: CDR1 LGHNA, CDR2 YSLEER. This CDR3 is CASSHGTGNYGYTF. DNA of the CDR3: TGCGCCAGCAGCCACGGGACAGGGAACTATGGCTACACCTTC.

The rearrangement uses TRBV7-9 and TRBJ2-1; 8 positions match TRBD1. Germline V lookup: CDR1 SEHNR, CDR2 FQNEAQ (reference sequence). V lost 4 bases, J lost 1 base, and 3 bases stayed unmatched. There are 15 residues in the CDR3. Here the CDR3 DNA reads TGTGCCAGCAGCTCCGGACAGGGTTCCTACAATGAGCAGTTCTTC. Translated, it gives CASSSGQGSYNEQFF.

The J gene is TRBJ1-1, the V gene TRBV9, with a weak D call TRBD1 (5 bases). V dropped 0 bases and J dropped 5 bases, with 11 bases sitting between them. The germline gives CDR1 SGDLS, CDR2 YYNGEE. There are 14 residues in the CDR3. CDR3 amino acids: CASSVGDFQTEAFF. The CDR3 DNA is TGTGCCAGCAGCGTAGGGGACTTTCAAACTGAAGCTTTCTTT.

The chain employs TRBV9 and TRBJ2-7; no definite D call. Trimming shortened V by 0 bases and J by 0 bases, and 7 bases separated the two germline ends. The CDR3 has 14 residues. Germline-derived CDR1 and CDR2 are SGDLS and YYNGEE. This CDR3 is CASSVALGSYEQYF. The CDR3 bases are TGTGCCAGCAGCGTAGCGCTGGGCTCCTACGAGCAGTACTTC.

This chain joins TRBV6-5 and TRBJ1-1; maybe TRBD1 (6 bases). The CDR3 is 15 residues long. Germline V gene sequence: CDR1 MNHEY, CDR2 SVGAGI. V dropped 7 bases and J dropped 2 bases, with 17 bases sitting between them. CDR3 in DNA: TGTGCCAGCACCCTTAGGGGGGGGCCCAACACTGAAGCTTTCTTT. Translation: CASTLRGGPNTEAFF.

The chain couples TRBV4-2 to TRBJ2-7; D might be TRBD1 or TRBD2, each matching 5 bases. V lost 0 bases and J lost 3, with 12 bases in between. The CDR3 covers 15 residues. Germline CDR1 LGHNA, CDR2 YNFKEQ. Written as DNA, the CDR3 is TGTGCCAGCAGCCAAGATGGGGCTAGCTACTACGAGCAGTACTTC. It codes for CASSQDGASYYEQYF.

V is TRBV10-3 and J is TRBJ2-7; 8 bases are shared with TRBD2. The J segment lost 2 bases and the V segment lost 7 bases, leaving 4 bases of the junction unmatched. Germline CDR1 ENHRY, CDR2 SYGVKD. The CDR3 has 13 residues. CDR3 nucleotides: TGTGCCATCACGGGGGGGGCTGCCTACGAGCAGTACTTC. It specifies CAITGGAAYEQYF.

V usage is TRBV7-2 and J usage is TRBJ1-5; D gene uncertain. The CDR3 is made up of 15 amino acids. Trimming pared 0 bases from V and 7 bases from J, leaving 13 bases between. Germline values: CDR1 SGHTA, CDR2 FQGNSA. DNA of the CDR3: TGTGCCAGCAGCTTAGCGAGGGCTCAGAGGCAGCCCCAGCATTTT. Its protein product is CASSLARAQRQPQHF.

The genes are TRBV19 and TRBJ2-7; TRBD1 agrees at 9 bases. CDR3 length equals 15 residues. The junction had 6 bases not matched to a gene; V was cut back by 1 base and J by 5 bases. Germline assignment: CDR1 LNHDA and CDR2 SQIVND (reference sequence). CDR3 in amino acids: CASSIAAGTGNEQYF. In nucleotides, the CDR3 is TGTGCCAGTAGTATAGCGGCGGGGACAGGGAACGAGCAGTACTTC.

The V and J genes are TRBV5-1 and TRBJ1-4; TRBD1 matches at 7 bases. With V trimmed by 0 bases and J by 6 bases, 5 bases remained unmatched. This CDR3 spans 15 amino acids. Germline V gene lookup returns CDR1 SGHRS and CDR2 YFSETQ. CDR3 sequence reads: CASSLERGRHEKLFF. DNA of the CDR3: TGCGCCAGCAGCTTGGAAAGGGGGCGGCATGAAAAACTGTTTTTT. Complete variable domain (other parts from reference TRBV5-1 and TRBJ1-4): KAGVTQTPRYLIKTRGQQVTLSCSPISGHRSVSWYQQTPGQGLQFLFEYFSETQRNKGNFPGRFSGRQFSNSRSEMNVSTLELGDSALYLCASSLERGRHEKLFFGSGTQLSVL.

The chain combines TRBV27 with TRBJ2-3; D might be TRBD1 or TRBD2, each matching 7 bases. There are 16 residues in the CDR3. The V gene lost 5 bases and the J gene lost 3 bases, with 18 bases spanning the gap. CDR1 is MNHEY and CDR2 is SMNVEV in the germline V gene (reference sequence). The DNA of the CDR3 is TGTGCCAGCAGTCCGAACAGGGGAGGGATTACAGATACGCAGTATTTT. This sequence encodes CASSPNRGGITDTQYF.